This TCR beta chain was observed in a study of CD8 T cells in ankylosing spondylitis. This CDR3 contains 12 residues. The germline CDR1 and CDR2 sequences are ENHRY and SYGVKD. V was trimmed by 6 bases and J by 5 bases, leaving 8 bases between them. TCRdb itself ran the 5' RACE reads through MiXCR, one entry per CDR3 protein. The sample records about 240,000 distinct CDR3 sequences, around 7.8% being singletons. This clonotype occurred many times. The chain is built from TRBV10-3 and TRBJ2-4, with D tentatively TRBD2 (6 bases). The sequence came from a male donor with ankylosing spondylitis or in good health (not recorded which). Sequenced sample: blood, either unsorted or a sorted T cell fraction (not recorded which). The CDR3 DNA reads as TGTGCCATCAGGGACTACCAAAACATTCAGTACTTC. It is translated as CAIRDYQNIQYF.